Below are 7 T cell receptor beta chains sequenced from a single sample in a study of blood T cell repertoires in COVID-19. Produced via immunoSEQ multiplex PCR; TCRdb's table is partial and in-frame only. The sample includes some 150,000 clones, approximately 91% seen only once; the top ten take around 2.5%. Input material: peripheral blood. The receptors stem from a woman aged 70-85 years with acute or convalescent COVID-19.

V usage is TRBV5-1 and J usage is TRBJ2-7, with 8 positions matching TRBD1. The J segment lost 7 bases and the V segment lost 4 bases, leaving 13 bases of the junction unmatched. Germline CDR1 reads SGHRS; CDR2 reads YFSETQ. This CDR3 has 15 amino acids. CDR3: CASSGQGEGPQEQYV. The CDR3 DNA reads as TGCGCCAGCAGCGGACAGGGAGAGGGTCCTCAGGAGCAGTACGTC.

The rearrangement uses TRBV6-5 and TRBJ2-3; 10 bases map to TRBD2. Per germline, CDR1 MNHEY and CDR2 SVGAGI. Losses at the gene ends were 5 bases for V and 0 bases for J; bases not matched to a gene: 2. CDR3 length: 15 amino acids. In DNA form, the CDR3 reads TGTGCCAGCAGTAGCGGGGGGGCTAGCACAGATACGCAGTATTTT. It encodes CASSSGGASTDTQYF.

The table lists this clone with a count of one. The chain's CDR3 is CASSPDRGPNSPLHF. For the CDR3, the DNA is TGTGCCAGCTCACCAGATAGGGGGCCAAATTCACCCCTCCACTTT. The genes are TRBV18 and TRBJ1-6; 7 bases map to TRBD1. Trimming took 2 bases from V and 7 from J; bases not matched to a gene: 5. CDR1 is KGHSH, CDR2 LQKENI, per germline. The CDR3 has 15 amino acids. Combining the CDR3 with reference TRBV18 and TRBJ1-6 gives the whole variable domain NAGVMQNPRHLVRRRGQEARLRCSPMKGHSHVYWYRQLPEEGLKFMVYLQKENIIDESGMPKERFSAEFPKEGPSILRIQQVVRGDSAAYFCASSPDRGPNSPLHFGNGTRLTVT.

The chain carries TRBV6-2 or TRBV6-3 and TRBJ1-6; D perhaps matches TRBD1 (5 bases). The V end was cut by 2 bases, the J end by 9 bases, with 11 bases between. The germline V gene has CDR1 MNHEY and CDR2 SVGEGT. The CDR3 spans 14 residues. The CDR3 DNA reads as TGTGCCAGCAGTTACCCCCAGGGAGGTTCACCCCTCCACTTT. Its translation: CASSYPQGGSPLHF.

The chain has TRBV6-1 and TRBJ1-2, with TRBD1 identical over 8 bases. V trimming: 3 bases; J trimming: 5 bases; junction bases outside the gene matches: 8. The CDR3 is 15 amino acids. The germline V gene encodes CDR1 MNHNS and CDR2 SASEGT. The CDR3 nucleotides are TGTGCCAGCAGTGAGCCCAGGGGGCAGGTTTATGGCTACACCTTC. Residues: CASSEPRGQVYGYTF.

The CDR3 coding sequence is TGTGCCAGCAGCTTAGGAATGGGGGCCGTTTCTGGGGCCAACGTCCTGACTTTC. Protein: CASSLGMGAVSGANVLTF. The chain couples TRBV7-9 to TRBJ2-6; D is perhaps TRBD1 (6 bases). CDR1 and CDR2 from the germline V gene are SEHNR and FQNEAQ (reference sequence). Trimming took 1 base from V and 1 from J, leaving 14 bases between them. This CDR3 region has 18 residues.

This sequence joins TRBV28 and TRBJ1-2, with 9 positions matching TRBD1. Looked up from germline, CDR1 is MDHEN and CDR2 is SYDVKM. With 5 bases clipped from V and 6 bases from J, the junction kept 7 bases outside the gene matches. The CDR3 has 14 amino acids. CDR3 nucleotide sequence: TGTGCCAGCAGTCCCGGGACAGGGAGGAATGGCTACACCTTC. Its translation is CASSPGTGRNGYTF.